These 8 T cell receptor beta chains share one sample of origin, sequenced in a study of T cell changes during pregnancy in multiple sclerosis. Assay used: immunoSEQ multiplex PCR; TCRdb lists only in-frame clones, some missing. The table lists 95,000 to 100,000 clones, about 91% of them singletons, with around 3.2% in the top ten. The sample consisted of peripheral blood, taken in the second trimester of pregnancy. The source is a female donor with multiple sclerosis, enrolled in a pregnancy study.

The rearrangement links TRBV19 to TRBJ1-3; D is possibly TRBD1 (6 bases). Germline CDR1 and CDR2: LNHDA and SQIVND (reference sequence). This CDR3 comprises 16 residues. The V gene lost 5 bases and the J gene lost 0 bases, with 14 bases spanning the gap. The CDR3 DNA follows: TGTGCCAGTAGTCTACAGGGTAAAGCCTCTGGAAACACCATATATTTT. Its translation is CASSLQGKASGNTIYF.

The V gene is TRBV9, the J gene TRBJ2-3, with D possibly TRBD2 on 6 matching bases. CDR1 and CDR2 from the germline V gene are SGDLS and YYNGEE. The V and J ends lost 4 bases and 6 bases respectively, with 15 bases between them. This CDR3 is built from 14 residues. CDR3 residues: CASSLTPEGDTQYF. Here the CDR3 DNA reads TGTGCCAGCAGCCTTACACCGGAGGGGGATACGCAGTATTTT.

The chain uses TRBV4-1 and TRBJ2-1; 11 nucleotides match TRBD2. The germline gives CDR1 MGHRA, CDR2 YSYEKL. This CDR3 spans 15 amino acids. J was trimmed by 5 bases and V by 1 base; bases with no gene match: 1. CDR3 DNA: TGCGCCAGCAGCCAAGTAGCGGGAGGGAACAATGAGCAGTTCTTC. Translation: CASSQVAGGNNEQFF.

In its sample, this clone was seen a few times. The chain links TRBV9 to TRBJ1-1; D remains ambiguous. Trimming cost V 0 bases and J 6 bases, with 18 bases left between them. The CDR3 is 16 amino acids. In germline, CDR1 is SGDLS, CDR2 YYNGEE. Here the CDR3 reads CASSVVPASGGAEAFF. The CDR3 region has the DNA TGTGCCAGCAGCGTAGTCCCGGCGTCCGGCGGGGCTGAAGCTTTCTTT.

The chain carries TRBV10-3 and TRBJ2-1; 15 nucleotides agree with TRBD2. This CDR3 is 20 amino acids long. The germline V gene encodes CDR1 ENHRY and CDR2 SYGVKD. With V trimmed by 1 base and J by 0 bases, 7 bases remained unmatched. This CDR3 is CAISEFPGTSGRSSYNEQFF. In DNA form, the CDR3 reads TGTGCCATCAGTGAGTTCCCCGGGACTAGCGGGAGGAGCTCCTACAATGAGCAGTTCTTC.

The CDR3 sequence: CATTPGDFTDTQYF. CDR3 coding DNA: TGTGCCACAACCCCCGGGGACTTCACAGATACGCAGTATTTT. This chain joins TRBV6-5 and TRBJ2-3; D possibly corresponds to TRBD2 (6 bases). V lost 10 bases and J 2 bases, leaving 16 bases between the germline ends. This CDR3 has 14 amino acids. CDR1 and CDR2 from the germline V gene are MNHEY and SVGAGI.

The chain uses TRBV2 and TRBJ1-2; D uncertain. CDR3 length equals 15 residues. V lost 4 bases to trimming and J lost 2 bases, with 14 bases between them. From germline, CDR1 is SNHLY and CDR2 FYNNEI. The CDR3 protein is CASSGSKELNYGYTF. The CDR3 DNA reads TGTGCCAGCAGTGGAAGTAAAGAGCTCAACTATGGCTACACCTTC.

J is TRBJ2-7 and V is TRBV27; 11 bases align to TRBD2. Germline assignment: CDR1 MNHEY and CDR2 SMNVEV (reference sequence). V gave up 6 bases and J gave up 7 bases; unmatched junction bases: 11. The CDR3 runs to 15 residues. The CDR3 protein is CASSVTSGIFGEQYF. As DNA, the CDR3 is TGTGCCAGCAGCGTGACTAGCGGGATATTCGGTGAGCAGTACTTC.